This TCR beta chain stems from a study of blood T cell repertoires in COVID-19. Generated by immunoSEQ multiplex PCR, the TCRdb table keeps only in-frame clones and is missing some. The data contain around 300,000 clones, roughly 85% of them singletons. This clone was recorded a few times. Adults between about 18 and 89 years of age took part from fewer than 30 US areas. Assignments of participants to cohorts depended upon their own reported clinical history. Two consecutive negative NP/OP PCR tests, clearance, or resolved symptoms defined Cohort 3 recovery. CDR3 length: 14 residues. Trimming took off 2 bases at V and 6 bases at J, with 12 bases between the two ends. Per the germline V gene, CDR1 is KGHDR and CDR2 is SFDVKD.

The sequence was collected from a woman aged 45 to 65 who had recovered from COVID-19. This chain uses TRBV24-1 with TRBJ1-1; D is perhaps TRBD1 (5 bases). Sequenced sample: PBMCs or T cells enriched from blood (not recorded which). CDR3 loop: CATSDSSRASEAFF. The CDR3 DNA follows: TGTGCCACCAGTGATTCCTCCAGGGCGTCTGAAGCTTTCTTT.